The following is a T cell receptor (beta chain) sequence with its context. The data were taken from a study of blood T cell repertoires in COVID-19. The J segment lost 6 bases and the V segment lost 4 bases, leaving 9 bases of the junction unmatched. Germline V lookup: CDR1 MGHRA, CDR2 YSYEKL. The CDR3 spans 16 residues. Repertoires were generated with immunoSEQ multiplex PCR, while TCRdb's copy carries only in-frame clones and drops some. The table has 70,000 to 90,000 clones, roughly 88% seen once. This receptor was obtained from a middle-aged man with active COVID-19. Sequencing was performed on peripheral blood. The chain combines TRBV4-1 with TRBJ1-1; 12 bases match TRBD1. The CDR3, as DNA: TGCGCCAGCAGCCGAACTCCCGGGACAGGGGGCCCTGAAGCTTTCTTT. Protein product: CASSRTPGTGGPEAFF.